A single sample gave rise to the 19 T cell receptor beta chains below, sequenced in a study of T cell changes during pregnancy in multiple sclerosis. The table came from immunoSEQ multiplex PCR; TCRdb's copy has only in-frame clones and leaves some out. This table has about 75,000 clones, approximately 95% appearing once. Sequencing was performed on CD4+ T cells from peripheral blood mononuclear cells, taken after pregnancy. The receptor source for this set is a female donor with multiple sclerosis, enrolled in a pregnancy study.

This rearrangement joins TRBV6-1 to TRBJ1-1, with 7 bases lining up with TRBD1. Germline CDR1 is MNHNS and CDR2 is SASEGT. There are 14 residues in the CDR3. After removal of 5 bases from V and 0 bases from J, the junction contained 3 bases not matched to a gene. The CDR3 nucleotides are TGTGCCAGCAGTCCGACAGGGTTGAACACTGAAGCTTTCTTT. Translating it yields CASSPTGLNTEAFF.

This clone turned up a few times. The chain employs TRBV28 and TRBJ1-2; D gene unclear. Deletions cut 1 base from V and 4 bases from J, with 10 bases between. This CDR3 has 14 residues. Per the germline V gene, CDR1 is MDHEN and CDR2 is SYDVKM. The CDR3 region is CASSLLGVGYGYTF. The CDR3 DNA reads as TGTGCCAGCAGTTTATTGGGCGTGGGCTATGGCTACACCTTC.

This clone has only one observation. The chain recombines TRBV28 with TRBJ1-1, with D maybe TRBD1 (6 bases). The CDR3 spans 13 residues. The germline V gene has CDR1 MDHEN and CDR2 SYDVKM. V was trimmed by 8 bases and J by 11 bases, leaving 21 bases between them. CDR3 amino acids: CASSLGTPTRAFF. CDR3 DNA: TGTGCCAGCTCCCTAGGGACACCTACGAGGGCTTTCTTT.

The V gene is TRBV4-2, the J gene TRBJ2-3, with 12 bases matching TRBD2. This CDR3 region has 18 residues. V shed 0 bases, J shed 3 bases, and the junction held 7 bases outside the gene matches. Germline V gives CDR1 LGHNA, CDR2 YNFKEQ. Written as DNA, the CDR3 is TGTGCCAGCAGCCAAGAAATGCAACTAGCGGGAGGAACAGATACGCAGTATTTT. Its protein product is CASSQEMQLAGGTDTQYF.

CDR3 region: CASSSLAGGPLDNEQFF. The CDR3 DNA reads TGCGCCAGCAGCTCCCTAGCGGGAGGGCCTCTGGACAATGAGCAGTTCTTC. The V call is TRBV5-1, the J call TRBJ2-1, with 12 bases fitting TRBD2. The CDR3 extends over 17 amino acids. V was pared by 3 bases and J by 5 bases, with 9 bases of the junction left unmatched. Germline V gives CDR1 SGHRS, CDR2 YFSETQ. The full variable domain, with the rest looked up from reference TRBV5-1 and TRBJ2-1, is KAGVTQTPRYLIKTRGQQVTLSCSPISGHRSVSWYQQTPGQGLQFLFEYFSETQRNKGNFPGRFSGRQFSNSRSEMNVSTLELGDSALYLCASSSLAGGPLDNEQFFGPGTRLTVL.

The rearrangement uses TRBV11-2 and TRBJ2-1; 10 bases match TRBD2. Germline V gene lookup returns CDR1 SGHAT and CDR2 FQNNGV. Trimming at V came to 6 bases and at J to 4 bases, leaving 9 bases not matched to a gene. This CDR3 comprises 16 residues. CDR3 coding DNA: TGTGCCAGCAGGCCAACCGGGACTAGCGTTTACAATGAGCAGTTCTTC. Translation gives CASRPTGTSVYNEQFF. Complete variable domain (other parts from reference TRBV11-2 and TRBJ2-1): EAGVAQSPRYKIIEKRQSVAFWCNPISGHATLYWYQQILGQGPKLLIQFQNNGVVDDSQLPKDRFSAERLKGVDSTLKIQPAKLEDSAVYLCASRPTGTSVYNEQFFGPGTRLTVL.

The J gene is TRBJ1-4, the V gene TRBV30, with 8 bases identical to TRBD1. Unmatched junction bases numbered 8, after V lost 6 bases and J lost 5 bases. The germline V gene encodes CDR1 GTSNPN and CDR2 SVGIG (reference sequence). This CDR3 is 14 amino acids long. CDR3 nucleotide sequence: TGTGCCTGTTTGGACAGGGCCCAGAATGAAAAACTGTTTTTT. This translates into CACLDRAQNEKLFF.

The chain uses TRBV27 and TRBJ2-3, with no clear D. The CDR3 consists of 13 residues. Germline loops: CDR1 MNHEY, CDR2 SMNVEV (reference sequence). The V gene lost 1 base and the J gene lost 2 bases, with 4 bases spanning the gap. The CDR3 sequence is CASSLFNTDTQYF. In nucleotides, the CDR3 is TGTGCCAGCAGTTTATTCAACACAGATACGCAGTATTTT.

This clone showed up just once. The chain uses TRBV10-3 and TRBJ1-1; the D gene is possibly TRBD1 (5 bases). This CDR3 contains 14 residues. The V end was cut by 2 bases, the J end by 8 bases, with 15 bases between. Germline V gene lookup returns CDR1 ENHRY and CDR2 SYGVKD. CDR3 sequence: CAISEGAQRLEAFF. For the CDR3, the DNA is TGTGCCATCAGTGAGGGGGCGCAAAGGCTCGAAGCTTTCTTT.

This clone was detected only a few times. The DNA of the CDR3 is TGTGCCACCAGCAGAGATGCGACTAGCGGGAGTGGGCAGTTCTTC. Protein sequence: CATSRDATSGSGQFF. The chain has TRBV15 and TRBJ2-1; TRBD2 agrees at 12 bases. V trimming: 0 bases; J trimming: 12 bases; junction bases outside the gene matches: 6. Per germline, CDR1 LNHNV and CDR2 YYDKDF (reference sequence). The CDR3 contains 15 residues.

CDR3 sequence (DNA): TGTGCCAGCAGTGAAGACGGGGGCAATCAGCCCCAGCATTTT. Translating gives CASSEDGGNQPQHF. The chain has TRBV6-1 and TRBJ1-5; no clear D. Trimming cost V 1 base and J 2 bases, with 6 bases left between them. The CDR3 runs 14 residues. CDR1 MNHNS and CDR2 SASEGT come from the germline V gene.

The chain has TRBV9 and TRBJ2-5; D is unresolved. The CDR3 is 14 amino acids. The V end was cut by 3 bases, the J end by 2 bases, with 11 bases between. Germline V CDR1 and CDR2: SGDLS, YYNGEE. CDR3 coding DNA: TGTGCCAGCAGCGCCTTAGCAGCTCAAGAGACCCAGTACTTC. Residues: CASSALAAQETQYF.

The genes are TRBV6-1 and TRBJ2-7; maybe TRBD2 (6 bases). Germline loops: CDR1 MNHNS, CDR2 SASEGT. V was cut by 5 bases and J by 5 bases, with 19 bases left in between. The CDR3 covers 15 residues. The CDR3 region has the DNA TGTGCCAGCAGTAACCCCGGGACTTACTCTGACGAGCAGTACTTC. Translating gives CASSNPGTYSDEQYF.

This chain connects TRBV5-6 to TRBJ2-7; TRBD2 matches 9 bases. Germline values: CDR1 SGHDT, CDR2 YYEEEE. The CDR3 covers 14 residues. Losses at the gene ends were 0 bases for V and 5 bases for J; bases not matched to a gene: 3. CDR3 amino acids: CASSLVAGVHEQYF. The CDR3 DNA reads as TGTGCCAGCAGCTTGGTAGCGGGAGTCCACGAGCAGTACTTC.

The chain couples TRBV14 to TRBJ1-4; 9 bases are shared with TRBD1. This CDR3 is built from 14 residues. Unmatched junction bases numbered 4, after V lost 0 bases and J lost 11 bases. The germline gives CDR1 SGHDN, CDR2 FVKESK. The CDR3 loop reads CASSQDRDRGKLFF. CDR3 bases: TGTGCCAGCAGCCAAGATCGTGACAGGGGGAAACTGTTTTTT.

The CDR3 loop is CASSYGGLAPTDTQYF. Written as DNA, the CDR3 is TGTGCCAGCAGTTATGGCGGACTAGCGCCCACAGATACGCAGTATTTT. The rearrangement joins TRBV6-5 to TRBJ2-3; 9 bases are shared with TRBD2. Germline V lookup: CDR1 MNHEY, CDR2 SVGAGI. After removal of 3 bases from V and 2 bases from J, the junction contained 6 bases not matched to a gene. This CDR3 is built from 16 residues.

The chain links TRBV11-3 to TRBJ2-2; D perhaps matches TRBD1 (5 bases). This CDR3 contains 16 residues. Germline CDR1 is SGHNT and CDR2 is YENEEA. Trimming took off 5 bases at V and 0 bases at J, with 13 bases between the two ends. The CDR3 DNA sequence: TGTGCCAGCAGCGCCTGGACGGACACGAACACCGGGGAGCTGTTTTTT. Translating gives CASSAWTDTNTGELFF. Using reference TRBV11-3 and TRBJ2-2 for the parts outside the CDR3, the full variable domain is EAGVVQSPRYKIIEKKQPVAFWCNPISGHNTLYWYLQNLGQGPELLIRYENEEAVDDSQLPKDRFSAERLKGVDSTLKIQPAELGDSAVYLCASSAWTDTNTGELFFGEGSRLTVL.

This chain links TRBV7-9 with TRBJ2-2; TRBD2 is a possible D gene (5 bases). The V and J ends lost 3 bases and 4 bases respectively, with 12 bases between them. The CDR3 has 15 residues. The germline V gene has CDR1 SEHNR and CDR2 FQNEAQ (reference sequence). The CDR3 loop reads CASSFLSGGTGELFF. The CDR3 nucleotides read TGTGCCAGCAGCTTTCTGAGCGGTGGCACCGGGGAGCTGTTTTTT.

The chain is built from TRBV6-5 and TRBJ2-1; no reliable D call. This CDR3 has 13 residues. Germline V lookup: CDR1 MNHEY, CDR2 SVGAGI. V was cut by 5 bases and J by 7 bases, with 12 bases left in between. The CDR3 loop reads CASSMVRKNEQFF. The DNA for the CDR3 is TGTGCCAGCAGTATGGTGAGGAAGAATGAGCAGTTCTTC.